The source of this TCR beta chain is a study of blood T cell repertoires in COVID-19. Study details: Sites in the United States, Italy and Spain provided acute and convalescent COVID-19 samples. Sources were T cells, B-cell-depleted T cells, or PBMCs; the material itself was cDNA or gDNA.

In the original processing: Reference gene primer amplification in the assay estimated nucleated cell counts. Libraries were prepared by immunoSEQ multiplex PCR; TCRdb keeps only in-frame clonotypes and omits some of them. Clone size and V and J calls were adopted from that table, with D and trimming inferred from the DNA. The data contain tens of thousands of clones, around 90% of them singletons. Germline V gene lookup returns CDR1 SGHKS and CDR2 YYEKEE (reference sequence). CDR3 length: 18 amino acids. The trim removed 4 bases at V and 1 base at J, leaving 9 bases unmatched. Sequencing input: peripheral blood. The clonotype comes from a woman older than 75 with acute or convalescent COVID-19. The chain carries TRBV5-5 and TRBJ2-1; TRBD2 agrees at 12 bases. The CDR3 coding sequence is TGTGCCAGCAGCCCGGGACTAGCGGGCTTCTCATCCTACAATGAGCAGTTCTTC. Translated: CASSPGLAGFSSYNEQFF.